These 17 T cell receptor beta chains came from one sample sequenced in a study of identical twins. Each CDR3 protein is one row after TCRdb ran MiXCR on the 5' RACE reads. The sample holds approximately 500,000 distinct CDR3 sequences, 15% seen once. The sample also formed part of further work on yellow fever vaccine responses in identical twins.

The source material was CD4+ T cells sorted from blood. These receptors were taken from a woman aged 18 to 35 in good health.

This clonotype was counted only a few times. DNA for the CDR3: TGTGCCAGCAGCGCAGCTCCCTCGCCTGAGCAGTTCTTC. It yields the protein CASSAAPSPEQFF. The rearrangement links TRBV9 to TRBJ2-1, with D hard to call. The germline CDR1 and CDR2 sequences are SGDLS and YYNGEE. The CDR3 totals 13 residues. V lost 3 bases, J lost 9 bases, and 13 bases lay in between.

This clonotype was seen a few times. The chain combines TRBV15 with TRBJ2-3, with TRBD2 matching over 7 bases. Germline trimming cut 2 bases from V and 0 bases from J; bases unmatched to any gene: 5. Germline CDR1 is LNHNV and CDR2 is YYDKDF (reference sequence). The CDR3 is 16 residues long. The CDR3 sequence: CATSRNLGGSTDTQYF. The CDR3 coding sequence is TGTGCCACCAGCAGAAACTTGGGGGGGAGCACAGATACGCAGTATTTT.

The chain carries TRBV7-9 and TRBJ1-4; possible D gene TRBD1, 5 bases. There are 13 residues in the CDR3. V was trimmed by 7 bases and J by 7 bases, leaving 13 bases between them. CDR1 and CDR2 from the germline V gene are SEHNR and FQNEAQ (reference sequence). The CDR3 protein is CASTGASSEKLFF. CDR3 in DNA: TGTGCCAGCACCGGGGCTTCGAGTGAAAAACTGTTTTTT.

The rearrangement links TRBV20-1 to TRBJ1-6; TRBD1 matches at 7 bases. The CDR3 has 12 amino acids. Trimming took 6 bases from V and 8 from J; bases not matched to a gene: 4. Germline V gene data show CDR1 as DFQATT and CDR2 as SNEGSKA (reference sequence). CDR3 nucleotides: TGCAGTGCCCAGGGGGTTGATTCACCCCTCCACTTT. As protein: CSAQGVDSPLHF.

This rearrangement joins TRBV7-8 to TRBJ2-1; a possible D gene is TRBD1 (6 bases). CDR1 is SGHVS, CDR2 FQNEAQ, per germline. V lost 5 bases and J lost 7, with 12 bases in between. The CDR3 spans 13 residues. The CDR3 protein is CASSGTLGNEQFF. The CDR3 DNA reads TGTGCCAGCAGCGGGACATTAGGGAATGAGCAGTTCTTC.

The chain uses TRBV2 and TRBJ2-3; D gene unclear. Germline V lookup: CDR1 SNHLY, CDR2 FYNNEI. V lost 1 base and J 1 base, leaving 9 bases between the germline ends. This CDR3 is built from 15 residues. The CDR3 sequence is CASSEGGIGTDTQYF. The DNA of the CDR3 is TGTGCCAGCAGTGAAGGGGGAATAGGCACAGATACGCAGTATTTT.

There are many counts of this clonotype. The chain employs TRBV28 and TRBJ2-1; D unresolved. CDR1 MDHEN and CDR2 SYDVKM come from the germline V gene. This CDR3 comprises 11 residues. V gave up 1 base and J gave up 9 bases, with 4 bases separating them. Here the CDR3 reads CASSLYLEQFF. The CDR3 DNA is TGTGCCAGCAGTTTATACCTTGAGCAGTTCTTC.

This clonotype was seen more than once but under ten times. This rearrangement joins TRBV18 to TRBJ2-1; D not resolved. Trimming removed 1 base from V and 3 bases from J, with 13 bases in between. Germline CDR1 KGHSH, CDR2 LQKENI. This CDR3 is built from 16 residues. CDR3 sequence reads: CASSPRSSTDYNEQFF. The CDR3 DNA reads TGTGCCAGCTCACCACGGAGTAGCACTGACTACAATGAGCAGTTCTTC. Looking up the rest from reference TRBV18 and TRBJ2-1 gives the full variable domain: NAGVMQNPRHLVRRRGQEARLRCSPMKGHSHVYWYRQLPEEGLKFMVYLQKENIIDESGMPKERFSAEFPKEGPSILRIQQVVRGDSAAYFCASSPRSSTDYNEQFFGPGTRLTVL.

A few counts support this clonotype. The chain carries TRBV3-1 and TRBJ2-7; 10 bases align to TRBD2. The CDR3 runs to 17 residues. After removal of 4 bases from V and 0 bases from J, the junction contained 9 bases not matched to a gene. Germline V gene sequence: CDR1 LGHDT, CDR2 YNNKEL (reference sequence). In DNA form, the CDR3 reads TGTGCCAGCAGCCGGACTAGCGGAGGGCTGAACTCCTACGAGCAGTACTTC. It specifies CASSRTSGGLNSYEQYF.

This chain uses TRBV20-1 with TRBJ2-1; TRBD2 aligns across 12 bases. The J segment lost 5 bases and the V segment lost 2 bases, leaving 7 bases of the junction unmatched. The CDR3 totals 16 residues. Per the germline V gene, CDR1 is DFQATT and CDR2 is SNEGSKA (reference sequence). Written as DNA, the CDR3 is TGCAGTGCTAGACTAGCGGGAGGGCCTATCGACAATGAGCAGTTCTTC. It yields the protein CSARLAGGPIDNEQFF.

At least ten counts were recorded for this clonotype. The rearrangement joins TRBV15 to TRBJ1-5; D remains unclear. Germline V lookup: CDR1 LNHNV, CDR2 YYDKDF (reference sequence). The CDR3 totals 17 residues. Trimming removed 0 bases from V and 2 bases from J, with 14 bases in between. DNA for the CDR3: TGTGCCACCAGCAGAGAATCGGCGCTATATGGCAATCAGCCCCAGCATTTT. Translated, it gives CATSRESALYGNQPQHF.

This clonotype occurred a few times. The V and J genes are TRBV3-1 and TRBJ1-5, with D perhaps matching TRBD1 (5 bases). This CDR3 has 13 residues. Trimming took off 3 bases at V and 7 bases at J, with 10 bases between the two ends. Germline CDR1 is LGHDT and CDR2 is YNNKEL (reference sequence). The chain's CDR3 is CASSHPGEQPQHF. The CDR3 nucleotides are TGTGCCAGCAGCCATCCGGGGGAACAGCCCCAGCATTTT.

The sample holds a few counts of this clonotype. J is TRBJ1-2 and V is TRBV10-2; a possible D gene is TRBD1 (6 bases). The CDR3 covers 15 residues. From germline, CDR1 is WSHSY and CDR2 SAAADI. The V and J ends lost 4 bases and 0 bases respectively, with 12 bases between them. CDR3 sequence: CASSGQGRANYGYTF. CDR3 bases: TGCGCCAGCAGTGGTCAGGGGAGAGCTAACTATGGCTACACCTTC.

V is TRBV7-6 and J is TRBJ2-3, with TRBD2 matching 12 bases. The length of the CDR3 is 17 residues. CDR1 and CDR2 from the germline V gene are SGHVS and FNYEAQ. V lost 1 base, J lost 4 bases, and 6 bases stayed unmatched. Here the CDR3 reads CASSLGRLAGAPDTQYF. The CDR3 bases are TGTGCCAGCAGCTTAGGCCGACTAGCGGGGGCCCCAGATACGCAGTATTTT.

The chain has TRBV20-1 and TRBJ1-1; D gene unclear. The CDR3 runs to 15 residues. Germline V lookup: CDR1 DFQATT, CDR2 SNEGSKA (reference sequence). Trimming took off 6 bases at V and 5 bases at J, with 22 bases between the two ends. This chain's CDR3 is CSAPHYGARRTEAFF. CDR3 DNA: TGCAGTGCCCCACACTACGGCGCCCGAAGGACTGAAGCTTTCTTT.

In this sample, this clonotype turned up a few times. The rearrangement links TRBV19 to TRBJ1-1; TRBD1 is a possible D gene (6 bases). V lost 6 bases and J lost 4, with 18 bases in between. CDR1 and CDR2 (germline): LNHDA, SQIVND (reference sequence). CDR3 length: 15 residues. In nucleotides, the CDR3 is TGTGCCAGTAGGGTGGGGGGGGCGCAGAGCACTGAAGCTTTCTTT. Its protein is CASRVGGAQSTEAFF.

The chain carries TRBV5-1 and TRBJ2-3; TRBD2 agrees at 15 bases. The CDR3 has 16 amino acids. CDR1 is SGHRS, CDR2 YFSETQ, per germline. Losses at the gene ends were 3 bases for V and 5 bases for J; bases not matched to a gene: 4. CDR3 DNA: TGCGCCAGCAGCTCGGGGACTAGCGGGGGGATAGATACGCAGTATTTT. It encodes CASSSGTSGGIDTQYF.